The text below deals with one T cell receptor beta chain. This sample was taken from a study of blood T cell repertoires in COVID-19. Study-wide background: Specimens from acute and convalescent COVID-19 originated in the United States, Italy and Spain.

Germline V lookup: CDR1 KGHSH, CDR2 LQKENI. V was pared by 6 bases and J by 0 bases, with 15 bases between. This CDR3 has 15 amino acids. Profiling relied on immunoSEQ multiplex PCR, and the TCRdb table lists in-frame clones only, not all of them. The sample lists about 24,000 clones, roughly 89% seen once, with approximately 19% in the top ten. Sample: peripheral blood. This sequence joins TRBV18 and TRBJ2-7, with a possible D match to TRBD2 (6 bases). The source is a human donor in a cohort sampled during active COVID-19. CDR3 bases: TGTGCCAGCTCTCAGCGGGTGGGGAGCTCCTACGAGCAGTACTTC. This gives the protein CASSQRVGSSYEQYF. The full variable domain, in which reference TRBV18 and TRBJ2-7 provide the parts outside the CDR3, is NAGVMQNPRHLVRRRGQEARLRCSPMKGHSHVYWYRQLPEEGLKFMVYLQKENIIDESGMPKERFSAEFPKEGPSILRIQQVVRGDSAAYFCASSQRVGSSYEQYFGPGTRLTVT.